This T cell receptor (beta chain) was recorded in a study of T-cell reconstitution after alpha-beta-depleted transplantation in children. Trimming left V 3 bases short and J 4 bases short, with 18 bases between. CDR1 and CDR2 (germline): DFQATT, SNEGSKA (reference sequence). This CDR3 has 15 amino acids. This clonotype was recorded a few times. A library of TCRbeta sequences, prepared with unique molecular identifiers, was generated. Each CDR3 protein gets one entry after TCRdb re-called the PCR reads with MiXCR. Of around 530,000 distinct CDR3 sequences in the sample, 30% to 35% were seen once. The specimen comprised PBMCs from the stem cell graft donor, sampled from the stem cell graft. V and J are TRBV20-1 and TRBJ1-1; D remains ambiguous. The clonotype was recovered from a human donor who donated a stem cell graft to a child with aplastic anemia. The CDR3 reads CSASAYSDGGTEAFF. For the CDR3, the DNA is TGCAGTGCTAGCGCGTATTCGGACGGAGGCACTGAAGCTTTCTTT.